This paragraph covers one TCR beta chain sequence. The antigen is undetermined. The protocol was immunoSEQ multiplex PCR, while the TCRdb copy is restricted to in-frame clones and leaves out a portion. The sample has a few hundred thousand clones, roughly 85% seen once. Described treatment: approximately 18 received Ad26.COV2.S at low or high dose, single or two shots; about 5 received placebo; per-sample allocation not given. Sample collection was performed on day 63 after the first vaccine or placebo injection. Germline CDR1 reads DFQATT; CDR2 reads SNEGSKA (reference sequence). V was pared by 3 bases and J by 1 base, with 16 bases between. The CDR3 has 16 residues. This sample stems from a study of Ad26.COV2.S vaccination and SARS-CoV-2 variants. Whole-study findings and limits: Spike-specific TCR breadth ran higher among vaccine recipients than placebo recipients. From the TCR breadth and depth analyses, total T cell responses may have been underestimated.

The receptor comes from a person aged 18 to 65 who received the Ad26.COV2.S COVID-19 vaccine or a placebo. The V gene is TRBV20-1, the J gene TRBJ2-1; D remains unclear. Specimen: peripheral blood, collected in a trial of Ad26.COV2.S vaccine versus placebo. In nucleotides, the CDR3 is TGCAGTGCTAGTCATTATTCGGATCTTTCCTACAATGAGCAGTTCTTC. This encodes CSASHYSDLSYNEQFF.